These 15 T cell receptor beta chains were sequenced from one sample in a study of Tregs in tolerant kidney transplant recipients. Generated by immunoSEQ multiplex PCR, the TCRdb table keeps only in-frame clones and is missing some. The table lists tens of thousands of clones, 85% to 90% of them singletons. The sample consisted of CD4+ T cells from blood, taken before the transplant. These receptors were taken from a human donor who received a combined kidney and bone marrow transplant.

The V call is TRBV28, the J call TRBJ2-2, with TRBD1 identical over 10 bases. V was clipped by 3 bases and J by 3 bases; unmatched bases: 4. The CDR3 extends over 16 amino acids. Germline V gives CDR1 MDHEN, CDR2 SYDVKM. The CDR3 nucleotides read TGTGCCAGCAGTTTGCGTGGGACAGGGGACACCGGGGAGCTGTTTTTT. This encodes CASSLRGTGDTGELFF.

The chain is built from TRBV7-3 and TRBJ2-5; 7 bases agree with TRBD1. Germline loops: CDR1 SGHTA, CDR2 FQGTGA. The junction had 3 bases not matched to a gene; V was cut back by 1 base and J by 1 base. The CDR3 totals 15 residues. DNA for the CDR3: TGTGCCAGCAGCTTAAATCCAGGGGGCCAAGAGACCCAGTACTTC. Protein sequence: CASSLNPGGQETQYF.

The chain has TRBV9 and TRBJ2-1; 9 bases are shared with TRBD1. Germline loops: CDR1 SGDLS, CDR2 YYNGEE. The CDR3 has 15 amino acids. V shed 4 bases and J 9 bases; nucleotides not matched to a gene: 11. The CDR3 DNA reads TGTGCCAGCAGCCCACACTACGGGACAGGGACTGAGCAGTTCTTC. This encodes CASSPHYGTGTEQFF.

The chain joins TRBV28 to TRBJ2-2; TRBD2 aligns across 8 bases. V trimming: 7 bases; J trimming: 2 bases; junction bases outside the gene matches: 3. The germline gives CDR1 MDHEN, CDR2 SYDVKM. The CDR3 consists of 14 residues. CDR3 in amino acids: CASTAGDNTGELFF. Here the CDR3 DNA reads TGTGCCAGCACAGCGGGAGATAACACCGGGGAGCTGTTTTTT.

This chain joins TRBV29-1 and TRBJ2-7, with D possibly matching TRBD1 (10 bases). Germline V gives CDR1 SQVTM, CDR2 ANQGSEA. V was cut by 4 bases and J by 2 bases, with 24 bases left in between. CDR3 length: 17 amino acids. The CDR3 region is CSVVRTGGSGSAYEQYF. Here the CDR3 DNA reads TGCAGCGTTGTAAGGACAGGGGGTAGCGGGAGCGCCTACGAGCAGTACTTC.

The chain recombines TRBV29-1 with TRBJ1-1; 8 positions match TRBD1. V shed 7 bases, J shed 4 bases, and the junction held 8 bases outside the gene matches. CDR1 is SQVTM, CDR2 ANQGSEA, per germline. The CDR3 loop spans 13 amino acids. The CDR3 bases are TGCAGCGCCTCCCGGCAGGGGGCCACTGAAGCTTTCTTT. Protein sequence: CSASRQGATEAFF. The full variable domain, in which reference TRBV29-1 and TRBJ1-1 provide the parts outside the CDR3, is SAVISQKPSRDICQRGTSLTIQCQVDSQVTMMFWYRQQPGQSLTLIATANQGSEATYESGFVIDKFPISRPNLTFSTLTVSNMSPEDSSIYLCSASRQGATEAFFGQGTRLTVV.

V gene TRBV5-4 combines with J gene TRBJ1-1; 9 nucleotides match TRBD1. CDR1 and CDR2 (germline): SGHNT, YYREEE (reference sequence). Germline trimming cut 4 bases from V and 6 bases from J; bases unmatched to any gene: 13. This CDR3 region has 16 residues. The CDR3 bases are TGTGCCAGCAGCACCAGACCGGGACAGGGCTGGTCTGAAGCTTTCTTT. Amino acid sequence: CASSTRPGQGWSEAFF.

V usage is TRBV9 and J usage is TRBJ2-5, with D unresolved. With 3 bases removed from V and 3 bases from J, the gap between germline ends came to 9 bases. The germline gives CDR1 SGDLS, CDR2 YYNGEE. The CDR3 covers 13 residues. This chain's CDR3 is CASSGVRKETQYF. The CDR3, as DNA: TGTGCCAGCAGCGGAGTCAGGAAAGAGACCCAGTACTTC.

V and J are TRBV29-1 and TRBJ2-2; D might be TRBD2 (5 bases). CDR1 is SQVTM and CDR2 is ANQGSEA in the germline V gene. With 6 bases removed from V and 4 bases from J, the gap between germline ends came to 12 bases. This CDR3 has 13 amino acids. In DNA, the CDR3 is TGCAGCGTCCGAGGGTTTATCACCGGGGAGCTGTTTTTT. Translated: CSVRGFITGELFF.

The gene calls are TRBV7-2 and TRBJ2-7, with 9 bases identical to TRBD1. Germline CDR1 and CDR2: SGHTA and FQGNSA. This CDR3 comprises 14 residues. With V trimmed by 3 bases and J by 6 bases, 6 bases remained unmatched. The chain's CDR3 is CASSFGTGQSEQYF. The CDR3 nucleotides read TGTGCCAGCAGCTTCGGGACAGGGCAAAGCGAGCAGTACTTC.

The chain joins TRBV5-1 to TRBJ1-5; D remains unclear. This CDR3 region has 13 residues. Between the trimmed V and J ends, which lost 5 bases and 0 bases, there was a span of 6 bases. Looked up from germline, CDR1 is SGHRS and CDR2 is YFSETQ. The CDR3 region is CASSTYSNQPQHF. The CDR3 DNA sequence: TGCGCCAGCAGTACTTATAGCAATCAGCCCCAGCATTTT.

V and J are TRBV2 and TRBJ2-2, with TRBD2 as a possible D gene (6 bases). V gave up 3 bases and J gave up 1 base, with 9 bases separating them. CDR3 length: 15 residues. Germline V gene sequence: CDR1 SNHLY, CDR2 FYNNEI. The CDR3 loop is CASSELAKNTGELFF. The CDR3 bases are TGTGCCAGCAGTGAGCTAGCGAAGAACACCGGGGAGCTGTTTTTT. The complete variable domain, with remaining parts taken from reference TRBV2 and TRBJ2-2, reads EPEVTQTPSHQVTQMGQEVILRCVPISNHLYFYWYRQILGQKVEFLVSFYNNEISEKSEIFDDQFSVERPDGSNFTLKIRSTKLEDSAMYFCASSELAKNTGELFFGEGSRLTVL.

This clone appeared a single time. Other DNA sequences from this sample encode an identical CDR3 as well. This rearrangement joins TRBV28 to TRBJ1-2, with D perhaps matching TRBD1 (5 bases). The CDR3 has 13 amino acids. V was clipped by 8 bases and J by 2 bases, with 12 bases between them. Germline loops: CDR1 MDHEN, CDR2 SYDVKM. The CDR3 sequence: CASGGGSNYGYTF. CDR3 DNA sequence: TGTGCCAGCGGGGGGGGGTCCAACTATGGCTACACCTTC.

In its sample, this clone was seen a few times. The chain couples TRBV18 to TRBJ2-7; 7 nucleotides line up with TRBD1. V lost 6 bases and J lost 3; bases outside the gene matches: 8. Germline CDR1 reads KGHSH; CDR2 reads LQKENI. CDR3 length equals 14 residues. The CDR3 is CASSGDSENYEQYF. The DNA of the CDR3 is TGTGCCAGCTCCGGGGACAGCGAGAACTACGAGCAGTACTTC.

The rearrangement uses TRBV7-3 and TRBJ2-6, with a weak D call TRBD1 (6 bases). CDR3 length equals 14 residues. Germline V gene sequence: CDR1 SGHTA, CDR2 FQGTGA. V was cut by 6 bases and J by 1 base, with 7 bases left in between. For the CDR3, the DNA is TGTGCCAGCAGGGACAGTTCTGGGGCCAACGTCCTGACTTTC. It codes for CASRDSSGANVLTF.